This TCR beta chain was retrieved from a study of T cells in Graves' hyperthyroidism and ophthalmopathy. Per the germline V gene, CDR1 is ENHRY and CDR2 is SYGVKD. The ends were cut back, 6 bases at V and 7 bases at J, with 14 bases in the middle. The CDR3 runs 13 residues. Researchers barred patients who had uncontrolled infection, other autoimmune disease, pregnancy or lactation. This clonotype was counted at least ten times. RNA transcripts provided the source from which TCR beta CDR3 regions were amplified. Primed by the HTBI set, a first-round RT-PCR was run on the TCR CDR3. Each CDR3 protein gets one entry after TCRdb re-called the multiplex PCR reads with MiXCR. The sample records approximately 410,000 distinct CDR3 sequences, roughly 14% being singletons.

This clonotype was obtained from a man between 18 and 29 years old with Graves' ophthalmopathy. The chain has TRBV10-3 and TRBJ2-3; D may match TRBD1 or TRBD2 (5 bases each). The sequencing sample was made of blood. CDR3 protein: CAIRNRDLNTQYF. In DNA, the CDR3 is TGTGCCATCAGGAACCGGGACCTCAATACGCAGTATTTT.